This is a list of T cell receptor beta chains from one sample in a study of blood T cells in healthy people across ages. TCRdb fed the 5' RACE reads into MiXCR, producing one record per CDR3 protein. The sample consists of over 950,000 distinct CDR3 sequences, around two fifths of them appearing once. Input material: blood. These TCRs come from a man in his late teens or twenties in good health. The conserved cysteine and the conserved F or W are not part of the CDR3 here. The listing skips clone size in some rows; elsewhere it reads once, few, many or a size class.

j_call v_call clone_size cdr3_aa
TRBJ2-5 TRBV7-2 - ASRILETQY
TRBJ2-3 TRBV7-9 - ASSSLARAAGDTQY
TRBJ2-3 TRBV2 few ASSEGAPNTQY
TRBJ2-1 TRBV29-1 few SMAHRANEQF
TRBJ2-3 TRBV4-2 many ASRSGNTDTQY
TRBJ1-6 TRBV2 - ASSEGTGHSPLH
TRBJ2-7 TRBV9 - ASSSTISDPSYEQY
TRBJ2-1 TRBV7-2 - ASSLDNAWDEQF
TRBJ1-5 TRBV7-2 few ASSPSGISNQPQH
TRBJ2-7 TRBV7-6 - ASSLDRAFTYEQY
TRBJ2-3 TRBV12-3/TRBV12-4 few AIPRMGTDTQY
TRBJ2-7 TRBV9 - ASSVDPGTREQY
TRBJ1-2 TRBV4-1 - ASSQAHNAAYGYT
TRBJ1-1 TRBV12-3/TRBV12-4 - ASSYRTEYTEAF
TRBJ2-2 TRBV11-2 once ASSPPPPGAFWELF
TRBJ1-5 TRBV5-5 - ASSQESFGGNQPQH
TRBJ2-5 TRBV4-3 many ASSQDMGETQY
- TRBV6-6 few ASSSSPYNEQY
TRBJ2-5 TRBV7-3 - ASSFEVGETQY
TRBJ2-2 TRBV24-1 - ATSRADRANTGELF
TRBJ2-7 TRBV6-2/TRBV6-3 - ASSHLLAGGAYEQY
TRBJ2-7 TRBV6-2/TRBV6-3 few ASSPRGREQY
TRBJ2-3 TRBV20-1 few SAEARQGTSTDTQY
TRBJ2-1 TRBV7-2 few ASSLETSGFYNEQF
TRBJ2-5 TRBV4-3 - ASSQGTGPFNEQY
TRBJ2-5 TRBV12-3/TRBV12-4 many ASSLGPPPETQY
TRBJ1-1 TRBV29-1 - SVRLAESPYEAF
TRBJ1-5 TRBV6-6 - ASSIDRDNQPQH
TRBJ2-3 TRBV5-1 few ASSLGGGSVTTTDTQY
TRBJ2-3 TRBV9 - ASSVRLGSGGAADTQY
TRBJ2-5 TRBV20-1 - SAIGGEETQY
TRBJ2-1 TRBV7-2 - ASSFKFGGEQF
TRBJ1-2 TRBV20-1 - SVDTQPGHSNYGYT
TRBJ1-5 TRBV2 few ASSESYGQPQH
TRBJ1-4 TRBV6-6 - ASSSHQTAPNEKLF
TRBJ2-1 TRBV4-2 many ASSQGQLNNEQF
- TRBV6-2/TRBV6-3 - ASSYLGSEQY
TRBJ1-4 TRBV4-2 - ASSQPGTGERGNEKLF
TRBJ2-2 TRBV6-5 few ASSYSRGATPGELF
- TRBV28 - VSSLQGYEQY
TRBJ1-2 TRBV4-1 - ACSQDRGYGYT
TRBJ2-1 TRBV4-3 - ASSQDWGTSGLNNEQF
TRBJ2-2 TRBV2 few ASSLARQGRANTGELF
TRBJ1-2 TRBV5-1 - ASSLALHDYGYT
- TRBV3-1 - ASTGGGSYNEQY
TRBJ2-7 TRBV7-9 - ASSHPDRSYEQY
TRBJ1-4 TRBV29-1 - SATSTNEKLF
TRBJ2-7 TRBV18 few ASSPPRGVTSYEQY
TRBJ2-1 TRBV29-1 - SLGRTGESGQF
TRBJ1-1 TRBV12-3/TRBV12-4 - ASSFRQGVYTEAF
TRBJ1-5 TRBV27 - ASSSDRGGQPQH
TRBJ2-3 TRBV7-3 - ASSLNGGQDTQY
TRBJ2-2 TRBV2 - ASRVSGELF
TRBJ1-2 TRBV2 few ASRYQRQGANYGYT
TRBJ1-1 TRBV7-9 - ASSLAPRVGTEAF
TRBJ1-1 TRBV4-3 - ASSQRTDGNTEAF
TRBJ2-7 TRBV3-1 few ASSQELHLYEQY